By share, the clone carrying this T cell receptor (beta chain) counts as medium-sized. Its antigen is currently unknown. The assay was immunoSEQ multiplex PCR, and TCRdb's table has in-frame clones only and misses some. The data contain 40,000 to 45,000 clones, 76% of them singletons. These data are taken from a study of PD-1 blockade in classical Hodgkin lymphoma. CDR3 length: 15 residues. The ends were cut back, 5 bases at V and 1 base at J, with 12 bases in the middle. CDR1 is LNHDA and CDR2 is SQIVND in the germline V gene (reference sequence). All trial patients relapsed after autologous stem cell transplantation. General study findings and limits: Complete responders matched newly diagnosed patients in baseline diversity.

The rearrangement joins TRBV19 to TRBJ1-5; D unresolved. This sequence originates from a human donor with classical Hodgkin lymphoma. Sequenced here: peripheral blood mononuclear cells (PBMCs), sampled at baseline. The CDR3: CASSSGIASNQPQHF. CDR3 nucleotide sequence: TGTGCCAGTAGTTCCGGTATTGCGAGCAATCAGCCCCAGCATTTT. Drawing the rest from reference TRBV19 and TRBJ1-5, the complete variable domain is DGGITQSPKYLFRKEGQNVTLSCEQNLNHDAMYWYRQDPGQGLRLIYYSQIVNDFQKGDIAEGYSVSREKKESFPLTVTSAQKNPTAFYLCASSSGIASNQPQHFGDGTRLSIL.